These 24 T cell receptor beta chains were sequenced from one sample in a study of preoperative IRX-2 immunotherapy in early breast cancer. Sequenced by immunoSEQ multiplex PCR; TCRdb stores in-frame clones only, minus some. Seen here are about 98,000 clones, approximately 90% observed once, and the top ten hold roughly 2%. Treatment of the sample: preoperative locoregional IRX-2 cytokine immunotherapy. The sequenced sample was tumor tissue, obtained after IRX-2 immunotherapy. Receptors were obtained from a human donor with breast cancer.

Worth noting for this clone: An ambiguous or unread base is present, and the residue it codes for is denoted X. The rearrangement links TRBV6-8 to TRBJ2-1, with 7 bases aligning to TRBD2. The CDR3 spans 18 residues. Trimming cost V 7 bases and J 6 bases; bases outside gene matches: 21. Germline CDR1 MNHGY, CDR2 SAAAGT. The DNA for the CDR3 is TGTGCCAGCACTGCAACCCATCTCCTAGCGGRTCGGCTCAATGAGCAGTTCTTC. The encoded protein is CASTATHLLAXRLNEQFF.

V usage is TRBV5-1 and J usage is TRBJ2-7, with D possibly TRBD1 on 5 matching bases. Trimming cost V 4 bases and J 3 bases, with 14 bases left between them. Germline CDR1 reads SGHRS; CDR2 reads YFSETQ. The CDR3 sequence is 14 residues long. The CDR3, as DNA: TGCGCCAGCAGCCCTGGTGGCAGGGTCTACGAGCAGTACTTC. Protein sequence: CASSPGGRVYEQYF.

The rearrangement joins TRBV18 to TRBJ1-4; no definite D call. Trimming left V 3 bases short and J 2 bases short, with 13 bases between. CDR1 and CDR2 (germline): KGHSH, LQKENI. The CDR3 extends over 16 amino acids. The CDR3 loop is CASSPGVLRTNEKLFF. DNA of the CDR3: TGTGCCAGCTCACCTGGGGTCCTCCGTACTAATGAAAAACTGTTTTTT.

This chain connects TRBV14 to TRBJ2-3, with 10 nucleotides matching TRBD1. The CDR3 runs 16 residues. Germline loops: CDR1 SGHDN, CDR2 FVKESK. The J segment lost 3 bases and the V segment lost 1 base, leaving 4 bases of the junction unmatched. CDR3 DNA sequence: TGTGCCAGCAGCCAAGTTGGGACAGGGGATACAGATACGCAGTATTTT. It specifies CASSQVGTGDTDTQYF.

The J gene is TRBJ1-1, the V gene TRBV29-1; D unclear. The length of the CDR3 is 13 residues. Germline V lookup: CDR1 SQVTM, CDR2 ANQGSEA. With 1 base removed from V and 4 bases from J, the gap between germline ends came to 10 bases. CDR3 loop: CSVEVGAVTEAFF. The DNA for the CDR3 is TGCAGCGTTGAAGTGGGCGCGGTCACTGAAGCTTTCTTT.

This rearrangement joins TRBV7-1 to TRBJ1-2; no clear D gene. TRBV7-1 has ORF status, its function being uncertain. The CDR3 consists of 13 residues. V was shortened by 3 bases and J by 1 base, with 6 bases between the two germline ends. CDR3 in amino acids: CASSSKGNYGYTF. In nucleotides, the CDR3 is TGTGCCAGCAGCTCTAAGGGTAACTATGGCTACACCTTC.

The V and J genes are TRBV19 and TRBJ2-5, with 7 bases matching TRBD1. CDR1 is LNHDA, CDR2 SQIVND, per germline (reference sequence). V was clipped by 7 bases and J by 1 base; unmatched bases: 9. This CDR3 has 15 residues. The CDR3 DNA sequence: TGTGCCAGTACCAGGGGGACAGACCCCCAAGAGACCCAGTACTTC. It specifies CASTRGTDPQETQYF.

The chain has TRBV18 and TRBJ2-2, with a weak D call TRBD1 (6 bases). Germline values: CDR1 KGHSH, CDR2 LQKENI. The CDR3 has 13 amino acids. Trimming stripped 4 bases from V and 7 bases from J, with 10 bases between. This CDR3 reads CASSLWTDGELFF. Written as DNA, the CDR3 is TGTGCCAGCTCACTATGGACAGACGGGGAGCTGTTTTTT.

V gene TRBV5-1 combines with J gene TRBJ2-1, with a possible D match to TRBD1 (5 bases). The CDR3 has 14 amino acids. Germline CDR1 SGHRS, CDR2 YFSETQ. Trimming cost V 0 bases and J 2 bases, with 6 bases left between them. CDR3 bases: TGCGCCAGCAGCTTGGCAGGGCCCTACAATGAGCAGTTCTTC. Protein: CASSLAGPYNEQFF.

This chain links TRBV18 with TRBJ2-1; the match to TRBD2 covers 8 bases. This CDR3 contains 14 residues. J was trimmed by 2 bases and V by 8 bases; bases with no gene match: 5. Germline V gene lookup returns CDR1 KGHSH and CDR2 LQKENI. The chain's CDR3 is CASREGLAYNEQFF. The CDR3 bases are TGTGCCAGCCGAGAGGGACTAGCCTACAATGAGCAGTTCTTC.

The genes are TRBV28 and TRBJ1-2; D is possibly TRBD1 (5 bases). V lost 8 bases, J lost 4 bases, and 14 bases lay in between. Germline lookup yields CDR1 MDHEN and CDR2 SYDVKM. The CDR3 contains 13 residues. The CDR3 sequence is CASFEGAFYGYTF. The CDR3 DNA sequence: TGTGCCAGCTTTGAAGGGGCGTTCTATGGCTACACCTTC.

J is TRBJ1-2 and V is TRBV6-8; D call uncertain. Trimming shortened V by 6 bases and J by 8 bases, and 19 bases separated the two germline ends. Germline V gene lookup returns CDR1 MNHGY and CDR2 SAAAGT. This CDR3 spans 14 amino acids. The CDR3 region has the DNA TGTGCCAGCAGCGAAGAGAGCTTTTTAATCGGCTACACCTTC. It translates to CASSEESFLIGYTF.

In DNA, the CDR3 is TGTGCCTGGGGAACTCCGGTGAACACTGAAGCTTTCTTT. Amino acid sequence: CAWGTPVNTEAFF. This chain uses TRBV30 with TRBJ1-1; D is unclear. Looked up from germline, CDR1 is GTSNPN and CDR2 is SVGIG (reference sequence). The CDR3 covers 13 residues. V was cut by 5 bases and J by 0 bases, with 10 bases left in between.

The V and J genes are TRBV7-7 and TRBJ1-5; D is ambiguous. With 6 bases removed from V and 6 bases from J, the gap between germline ends came to 15 bases. CDR1 is SSHAT, CDR2 FNYEAQ, per germline (reference sequence). The CDR3 totals 14 residues. CDR3 DNA: TGTGCCAGCAGTCTTTACAGTTACGGTCAGCCCCAGCATTTT. Protein product: CASSLYSYGQPQHF.

This chain links TRBV5-1 with TRBJ1-2, with D maybe TRBD1 (6 bases). Germline values: CDR1 SGHRS, CDR2 YFSETQ. V was clipped by 2 bases and J by 8 bases, with 19 bases between them. The CDR3 runs 15 residues. The CDR3 reads CASSFWAEQGSGYTF. In nucleotides, the CDR3 is TGCGCCAGCAGCTTCTGGGCGGAACAGGGATCGGGCTACACCTTC.

This clone was observed a single time. V usage is TRBV18 and J usage is TRBJ1-1; D is perhaps TRBD1 (5 bases). The V gene's germline CDR1 is KGHSH and CDR2 LQKENI. The CDR3 is made up of 16 amino acids. Trimming left V 3 bases short and J 0 bases short, with 14 bases between. This CDR3 reads CASSPRQFELNTEAFF. The CDR3 DNA reads as TGTGCCAGCTCACCTCGACAGTTTGAGCTGAACACTGAAGCTTTCTTT.

This clone was seen only a few times. The chain combines TRBV1 with TRBJ1-1; no DNA check was done on the table's D call, TRBD1. TRBV1 is labeled a pseudogene. The CDR3 contains 15 residues. CDR3 sequence (DNA): TGCGCCAGCAGGGCACCGGGACAGGCGGCTAACGAAGCTTTCTTT. This gives the protein CASRAPGQAANEAFF.

This clone came up once. This chain connects TRBV28 to TRBJ2-1; D remains ambiguous. Germline CDR1 MDHEN, CDR2 SYDVKM. The V end lost 3 bases, the J end lost 4 bases, and 7 bases lay between the germline ends. The CDR3 runs 13 residues. The CDR3 sequence is CASSLTGYNEQFF. The CDR3 nucleotides read TGTGCCAGCAGTTTGACGGGTTACAATGAGCAGTTCTTC.

The V and J genes are TRBV11-3 and TRBJ1-5, with a possible D match to TRBD1 (6 bases). The CDR3 spans 15 residues. Germline lookup yields CDR1 SGHNT and CDR2 YENEEA. V was clipped by 5 bases and J by 4 bases, with 15 bases between them. The CDR3 DNA sequence: TGTGCCAGCAGCGTTATGGGACACGGGAATCAGCCCCAGCATTTT. Protein sequence: CASSVMGHGNQPQHF.

The chain carries TRBV30 and TRBJ1-3; unclear D gene. Germline lookup yields CDR1 GTSNPN and CDR2 SVGIG (reference sequence). V shed 2 bases and J shed 5 bases, with 19 bases lying between them. The CDR3 runs 16 residues. The CDR3 DNA sequence: TGTGCCTGGAGTCCCGCAGCGGTCCGAAATAGAAACACCATATATTTT. Translating it yields CAWSPAAVRNRNTIYF.

The sample holds one count of this clone. The V call is TRBV18, the J call TRBJ2-1; D is possibly TRBD1 (6 bases). There are 16 residues in the CDR3. Germline CDR1 reads KGHSH; CDR2 reads LQKENI. The V end was cut by 1 base, the J end by 1 base, with 11 bases between. The CDR3 coding sequence is TGTGCCAGCTCACCACGGGCCAGGGGATCCTACAATGAGCAGTTCTTC. Amino acid sequence: CASSPRARGSYNEQFF.

The CDR3 nucleotides read TGTGCCAGTAGTATACGGCAGGAAAAACTGTTTTTT. It yields the protein CASSIRQEKLFF. The chain links TRBV19 to TRBJ1-4; no clear D gene. Germline values: CDR1 LNHDA, CDR2 SQIVND (reference sequence). The CDR3 is 12 amino acids. V dropped 2 bases and J dropped 8 bases, with 6 bases sitting between them.

The rearrangement joins TRBV30 to TRBJ2-5; D gene ambiguous. Germline V gene data show CDR1 as GTSNPN and CDR2 as SVGIG (reference sequence). Trimming pared 0 bases from V and 4 bases from J, leaving 6 bases between. This CDR3 is built from 12 residues. CDR3 coding DNA: TGTGCCTGGAGTGTACAAGTAGAGACCCAGTACTTC. This codes for CAWSVQVETQYF.

This clone was counted only a few times. The chain joins TRBV28 to TRBJ2-7; D is undetermined. This CDR3 is built from 12 residues. Germline CDR1 and CDR2: MDHEN and SYDVKM. Trimming took off 6 bases at V and 3 bases at J, with 9 bases between the two ends. The CDR3: CASRLQNYEQYF. DNA of the CDR3: TGTGCCAGCAGGTTACAGAACTACGAGCAGTACTTC.